Presented here are 27 T cell receptor beta chains from one specimen sequenced in a study of blood T cells in healthy people across ages. For the second PCR, which ran for about 6 to 11 cycles, a sample-barcoded 5' primer and a J-beta primer mix were used. TCRdb passed the 5' RACE reads through MiXCR, listing each CDR3 protein once. Here the sample spans roughly 1.7 million distinct CDR3 sequences, 30% to 40% being singletons. Input material: blood. These receptors all come from a young woman in good health.

This rearrangement joins TRBV20-1 to TRBJ2-1; D not resolved. Per the germline V gene, CDR1 is DFQATT and CDR2 is SNEGSKA (reference sequence). V lost 3 bases and J lost 9, with 15 bases in between. The CDR3 consists of 13 residues. CDR3 amino acids: CSARPSRLREQFF. The CDR3 DNA sequence: TGCAGTGCTAGGCCGTCAAGGTTACGTGAGCAGTTCTTC.

The J gene is TRBJ2-7, the V gene TRBV2, with a weak D call TRBD1 (5 bases). Trimming pared 6 bases from V and 0 bases from J, leaving 12 bases between. This CDR3 contains 14 residues. Germline V gene lookup returns CDR1 SNHLY and CDR2 FYNNEI. The CDR3 coding sequence is TGTGCCAGCAGATCCCAGGGAAGCTCCTACGAGCAGTACTTC. This sequence encodes CASRSQGSSYEQYF.

This chain uses TRBV7-3 with TRBJ2-1; D might be TRBD1 or TRBD2, each matching 5 bases. V was shortened by 4 bases and J by 9 bases, with 19 bases between the two germline ends. Per the germline V gene, CDR1 is SGHTA and CDR2 is FQGTGA. This CDR3 comprises 15 residues. The CDR3 nucleotides read TGTGCCAGCAGCTCTTCGGGGCAAATCCGGGGTGAGCAGTTCTTC. Translating gives CASSSSGQIRGEQFF.

The CDR3 sequence is CASSQPGAYNSPLHF. CDR3 bases: TGTGCCAGCAGCCAACCGGGCGCCTATAATTCACCCCTCCACTTT. The V gene is TRBV7-9, the J gene TRBJ1-6; D remains unclear. From germline, CDR1 is SEHNR and CDR2 FQNEAQ (reference sequence). The V end was cut by 5 bases, the J end by 2 bases, with 10 bases between. The CDR3 is 15 residues long.

The chain recombines TRBV5-1 with TRBJ2-5; the match to TRBD1 covers 7 bases. After removal of 0 bases from V and 6 bases from J, the junction contained 14 bases not matched to a gene. The CDR3 contains 17 residues. The germline V gene has CDR1 SGHRS and CDR2 YFSETQ. The CDR3 DNA reads as TGCGCCAGCAGCTTGGGGGGCCGACAGGGCCCTGGGCAGACCCAGTACTTC. This translates into CASSLGGRQGPGQTQYF.

This clonotype has at least ten counts. This chain links TRBV4-1 with TRBJ2-7; 12 bases fit TRBD2. J was trimmed by 7 bases and V by 3 bases; bases with no gene match: 7. Germline V gene data show CDR1 as MGHRA and CDR2 as YSYEKL. CDR3 size: 15 residues. Here the CDR3 reads CASSHRLAGAWEQYF. The DNA of the CDR3 is TGCGCCAGCAGCCACCGACTAGCGGGAGCTTGGGAGCAGTACTTC.

This chain connects TRBV12-3 or TRBV12-4 to TRBJ2-3, with TRBD2 matching 7 bases. The J segment lost 4 bases and the V segment lost 1 base, leaving 5 bases of the junction unmatched. CDR3 length: 15 residues. CDR3 coding DNA: TGTGCCAGCAGTTTAGACGGGGGGACTGCAGATACGCAGTATTTT. This sequence encodes CASSLDGGTADTQYF.

V usage is TRBV20-1 and J usage is TRBJ2-1; TRBD2 is a possible D gene (6 bases). Trimming cost V 0 bases and J 4 bases, with 19 bases left between them. CDR3 size: 17 residues. CDR1 and CDR2 (germline): DFQATT, SNEGSKA (reference sequence). The CDR3 protein is CSARDLSSGTSYNEQFF. DNA of the CDR3: TGCAGTGCTAGAGATTTGTCTTCCGGGACTTCTTACAATGAGCAGTTCTTC.

This clonotype has only a few counts. V gene TRBV27 combines with J gene TRBJ2-2; 7 bases are shared with TRBD1. Germline V gives CDR1 MNHEY, CDR2 SMNVEV (reference sequence). CDR3 length: 14 residues. J was trimmed by 4 bases and V by 3 bases; bases with no gene match: 2. The CDR3 nucleotides are TGTGCCAGCAGTTTCCCAGGGGGCACCGGGGAGCTGTTTTTT. This gives the protein CASSFPGGTGELFF.

In the case of this clonotype: Germline and junction disagree at one end, which may indicate a read error. The chain employs TRBV6-1 and TRBJ2-5; no clear D gene. The closer fit of TRBJ2-4 to the DNA end suggests the J call may be wrong. Germline lookup yields CDR1 MNHNS and CDR2 SASEGT. The length of the CDR3 is 14 residues. The CDR3 DNA is TGTGCCAGCAGCTACGACTTAGCCATAAACATTCAGTACTTC. It translates to CASSYDLAINIQYF.

The chain has TRBV5-6 and TRBJ2-1, with a weak D call TRBD2 (5 bases). This CDR3 is 15 amino acids long. The V gene lost 7 bases and the J gene lost 0 bases, with 14 bases spanning the gap. Germline-derived CDR1 and CDR2 are SGHDT and YYEEEE. The DNA for the CDR3 is TGTGCCAGCCGACTACAGTCTAGCTCCTACAATGAGCAGTTCTTC. Encoded protein: CASRLQSSSYNEQFF.

There are many counts of this clonotype. The gene calls are TRBV3-1 and TRBJ2-5; 7 nucleotides agree with TRBD1. CDR1 is LGHDT, CDR2 YNNKEL, per germline (reference sequence). Losses at the gene ends were 0 bases for V and 4 bases for J; bases not matched to a gene: 8. The CDR3 runs 16 residues. CDR3 in DNA: TGTGCCAGCAGCCAAGAAAGTTGGACAGGAAGAGAGACCCAGTACTTC. Translating gives CASSQESWTGRETQYF.

This clonotype was seen a handful of times. The CDR3 DNA reads TGCAGTGCTAGAGAGGGGGGGCGGGGGGATACGCAGTATTTT. Translating it yields CSAREGGRGDTQYF. This sequence joins TRBV20-1 and TRBJ2-3, with D possibly being TRBD2 (7 bases). CDR3 length: 14 amino acids. Germline V lookup: CDR1 DFQATT, CDR2 SNEGSKA (reference sequence). The V end was cut by 0 bases, the J end by 6 bases, with 13 bases between.

This sequence joins TRBV20-1 and TRBJ2-7; D might be TRBD2 (5 bases). V shed 6 bases and J shed 6 bases, with 9 bases lying between them. The CDR3 loop spans 10 amino acids. Germline assignment: CDR1 DFQATT and CDR2 SNEGSKA (reference sequence). CDR3 nucleotides: TGCAGTGCCCAGGACTGCGAGCAGTACTTC. This encodes CSAQDCEQYF.

The chain recombines TRBV6-2 or TRBV6-3 with TRBJ2-7; 12 bases are a match to TRBD2. CDR1 is MNHEY and CDR2 is SVGEGT in the germline V gene. After removal of 6 bases from V and 12 bases from J, the junction contained 12 bases not matched to a gene. The CDR3 consists of 14 residues. Here the CDR3 DNA reads TGTGCCAGCAGCTCGGGACTAGCGGGTCCCAGGCGGTACTTC. Protein: CASSSGLAGPRRYF.

The V call is TRBV7-9, the J call TRBJ2-7; TRBD1 or TRBD2 may be the D gene (6 bases each). With 1 base removed from V and 5 bases from J, the gap between germline ends came to 12 bases. This CDR3 has 14 residues. Looked up from germline, CDR1 is SEHNR and CDR2 is FQNEAQ (reference sequence). CDR3 residues: CASSLVGGHHEQYF. The DNA of the CDR3 is TGTGCCAGCAGCTTAGTGGGGGGCCACCACGAGCAGTACTTC.

As for this clonotype: A much more abundant neighbour one base away suggests this may be a read error. This chain connects TRBV29-1 to TRBJ2-3; possible D gene TRBD1, 5 bases. Germline V gene sequence: CDR1 SQVTM, CDR2 ANQGSEA. Trimming pared 3 bases from V and 2 bases from J, leaving 21 bases between. The CDR3 runs to 17 residues. CDR3 amino acids: CSVDELGHTRATDTQYF. CDR3 in DNA: TGCAGCGTTGACGAACTTGGACATACCAGGGCCACAGATACGCAGTATTTT.

The chain recombines TRBV30 with TRBJ1-1; D remains unclear. The CDR3 sequence is 14 residues long. Per germline, CDR1 GTSNPN and CDR2 SVGIG (reference sequence). Trimming took off 0 bases at V and 5 bases at J, with 13 bases between the two ends. This CDR3 is CAWSVLVRGTEAFF. CDR3 bases: TGTGCCTGGAGTGTATTGGTGAGAGGGACTGAAGCTTTCTTT.

As regards this clonotype: A much bigger clone sits one base away, suggesting this may be a read error. The chain is built from TRBV6-2 or TRBV6-3 and TRBJ2-1; no clear D. Germline-derived CDR1 and CDR2 are MNHEY and SVGEGT. This CDR3 region has 16 residues. The V gene lost 5 bases and the J gene lost 1 base, with 15 bases spanning the gap. The CDR3 here is CASSPLLTVSYNEQFF. CDR3 coding DNA: TGTGCCAGCAGTCCCCTCCTAACGGTTTCCTACAATGAGCAGTTCTTC.

In the case of this clonotype: Germline is not matched at one junction end, which may reflect a read error. The chain carries TRBV30 and TRBJ2-5; D may be TRBD2 (6 bases). The CDR3 consists of 12 residues. CDR1 and CDR2 (germline): GTSNPN, SVGIG (reference sequence). The CDR3 protein is CAWGTSQGTQYF. In nucleotides, the CDR3 is TGTGCCTGGGGGACTTCCCAAGGGACCCAGTACTTC.

There are many counts of this clonotype. At one boundary the junction diverges from the germline segment, which might be a read error. The chain combines TRBV20-1 with TRBJ2-5, with D uncertain. The CDR3 length is 15 residues. Germline-derived CDR1 and CDR2 are DFQATT and SNEGSKA (reference sequence). The CDR3 spells CSARGPAPTQETQYF. The CDR3 DNA is TGCAGTGCCAGAGGACCAGCCCCTACCCAGGAGACCCAGTACTTC.

This clonotype was seen a handful of times. The rearrangement joins TRBV20-1 to TRBJ1-2; D unresolved. Germline CDR1 and CDR2: DFQATT and SNEGSKA (reference sequence). V dropped 0 bases and J dropped 2 bases, with 10 bases sitting between them. The CDR3 totals 14 residues. The CDR3 coding sequence is TGCAGTGCTAGAGATCAAGTGGAAAACTATGGCTACACCTTC. It yields the protein CSARDQVENYGYTF.

Only one count was recorded for this clonotype. Compared with germline, one end of the junction differs, possibly owing to a read error. V and J are TRBV2 and TRBJ2-7, with TRBD2 matching 14 bases. This CDR3 comprises 20 residues. Germline loops: CDR1 SNHLY, CDR2 FYNNEI. Written as DNA, the CDR3 is TGTGCCAGCAGTGAAAGCGCCGGACTAGCGGGGGGACCCCTTCCCTACGGGCAGTACTTC. Its protein is CASSESAGLAGGPLPYGQYF.

This clonotype has only a few counts. This chain connects TRBV5-1 to TRBJ2-3, with TRBD2 matching 10 bases. The CDR3 loop spans 18 amino acids. Germline CDR1 reads SGHRS; CDR2 reads YFSETQ. The V gene end was trimmed by 0 bases and the J gene end by 5 bases; junction bases not matched to a gene: 12. CDR3 sequence reads: CASSLAESLAGAGDTQYF. CDR3 sequence (DNA): TGCGCCAGCAGCTTGGCCGAGTCGCTAGCGGGGGCAGGAGATACGCAGTATTTT. Variable domain in full (rest from reference TRBV5-1 and TRBJ2-3): KAGVTQTPRYLIKTRGQQVTLSCSPISGHRSVSWYQQTPGQGLQFLFEYFSETQRNKGNFPGRFSGRQFSNSRSEMNVSTLELGDSALYLCASSLAESLAGAGDTQYFGPGTRLTVL.

This clonotype was observed a handful of times. This chain links TRBV3-1 with TRBJ2-1; 7 bases are shared with TRBD2. The CDR3 has 15 residues. Losses at the gene ends were 6 bases for V and 8 bases for J; bases not matched to a gene: 13. CDR1 is LGHDT, CDR2 YNNKEL, per germline (reference sequence). CDR3 DNA: TGTGCCAGCAGGGGAGGGAGGAGACTATACGATGAGCAGTTCTTC. Encoded protein: CASRGGRRLYDEQFF.

The chain links TRBV7-9 to TRBJ2-5; 8 bases agree with TRBD1. Unmatched junction bases numbered 7, after V lost 5 bases and J lost 2 bases. The CDR3 loop spans 15 amino acids. Germline CDR1 and CDR2: SEHNR and FQNEAQ (reference sequence). Here the CDR3 DNA reads TGTGCCAGCAGCGCGGTGTGGACAGGGCAAGAGACCCAGTACTTC. Translating it yields CASSAVWTGQETQYF.

In this sample, this clonotype turned up a few times. The V and J genes are TRBV4-1 and TRBJ2-1; D is possibly TRBD2 (6 bases). The ends were cut back, 0 bases at V and 5 bases at J, with 14 bases in the middle. CDR1 and CDR2 from the germline V gene are MGHRA and YSYEKL. The CDR3 loop spans 16 amino acids. CDR3 in DNA: TGCGCCAGCAGCCAAGAATGGCTAGCGAAGGACAATGAGCAGTTCTTC. Translated: CASSQEWLAKDNEQFF.